What follows describes a single T cell receptor (beta chain). CDR3 length: 16 residues. The ends lost 0 bases at V and 8 bases at J; junction bases unmatched: 6. Germline V gene sequence: CDR1 SGDLS, CDR2 YYNGEE. The data originate from a study of blood T cell repertoires in COVID-19. About the study: The United States, Italy and Spain provided the acute and convalescent COVID-19 samples. PBMCs, B-cell-depleted T cells, or T cells provided the cDNA or gDNA that made up the material.

In the study's own analysis: Amplified reference gene primers provided the basis for estimating nucleated cell counts. Only in-frame clones appear in the TCRdb table, and some are missing; sequencing was by immunoSEQ multiplex PCR. V and J calls and clone size are copied from that table; D and trimming were computed from the DNA. The data show about 220,000 clones, around 80% seen once. The chain couples TRBV9 to TRBJ2-1, with 12 positions matching TRBD2. The clonotype was recovered from a woman aged 70-85 years with acute or convalescent COVID-19. Sequenced material: peripheral blood. The DNA for the CDR3 is TGTGCCAGCAGCGTAGTGCCTAGCGGGGGGGCATATGAGCAGTTCTTC. It encodes CASSVVPSGGAYEQFF.